One and the same sample provided the 20 T cell receptor beta chains below, sequenced in a study of blood T cells in healthy people across ages. PCR was performed a second time for about 7 to 11 cycles using a sample-barcoded 5' primer and a J-beta primer mix. One entry per CDR3 protein, called by TCRdb with MiXCR from the 5' RACE reads. The sample contains roughly 2 million distinct CDR3 sequences, roughly 52% of which appear only once. Sequencing was done on a sample of blood. Every receptor here comes from a woman aged 40 to 50 in good health.

This clonotype occurred a few times. This rearrangement joins TRBV7-2 to TRBJ2-3, with D possibly matching TRBD2 (6 bases). V dropped 5 bases and J dropped 2 bases, with 14 bases sitting between them. The length of the CDR3 is 15 residues. Germline loops: CDR1 SGHTA, CDR2 FQGNSA. CDR3 loop: CASSPRDFSTDTQYF. The CDR3 DNA sequence: TGTGCCAGCAGCCCCCGGGACTTTTCCACAGATACGCAGTATTTT. Looking up the rest from reference TRBV7-2 and TRBJ2-3 gives the full variable domain: GAGVSQSPSNKVTEKGKDVELRCDPISGHTALYWYRQSLGQGLEFLIYFQGNSAPDKSGLPSDRFSAERTGGSVSTLTIQRTQQEDSAVYLCASSPRDFSTDTQYFGPGTRLTVL.

This clonotype was recorded a few times. This rearrangement joins TRBV7-9 to TRBJ2-6; TRBD1 might be the D (7 bases). The ends were cut back, 3 bases at V and 1 base at J, with 10 bases in the middle. Germline V gives CDR1 SEHNR, CDR2 FQNEAQ (reference sequence). This CDR3 comprises 16 residues. The CDR3 nucleotides read TGTGCCAGCAGCTTGACAGGGAGGTCTGGGGCCAACGTCCTGACTTTC. The encoded protein is CASSLTGRSGANVLTF.

The chain combines TRBV15 with TRBJ2-1; no clear D. The CDR3 extends over 14 amino acids. With 2 bases removed from V and 7 bases from J, the gap between germline ends came to 12 bases. Germline lookup yields CDR1 LNHNV and CDR2 YYDKDF (reference sequence). CDR3 in DNA: TGTGCCACCAGCAGAAACACAATGCAGAATGAGCAGTTCTTC. Residues: CATSRNTMQNEQFF.

In this sample, this clonotype turned up a few times. The V and J genes are TRBV6-2 or TRBV6-3 and TRBJ2-3; 7 positions agree with TRBD2. V lost 2 bases and J lost 8; bases outside the gene matches: 4. CDR1 and CDR2 (germline): MNHEY, SVGEGT. The CDR3 spans 13 residues. For the CDR3, the DNA is TGTGCCAGCAGTTACGGACTAGTGGCTACGCAGTATTTT. Its translation is CASSYGLVATQYF.

This clonotype appeared many times. The chain joins TRBV12-3 or TRBV12-4 to TRBJ2-3; 9 nucleotides line up with TRBD2. Germline trimming cut 6 bases from V and 0 bases from J; bases unmatched to any gene: 16. The CDR3 loop spans 19 amino acids. The CDR3 region has the DNA TGTGCCAGCAGCCCACCCTACTCGCGGGGGGGGGCTAGCACAGATACGCAGTATTTT. Its translation: CASSPPYSRGGASTDTQYF.

This clonotype came up a few times. This chain links TRBV5-1 with TRBJ2-3, with D unclear. Germline V CDR1 and CDR2: SGHRS, YFSETQ. Trimming stripped 4 bases from V and 11 bases from J, with 11 bases between. This CDR3 is 11 amino acids long. This CDR3 is CASSTDTRQYF. CDR3 nucleotides: TGCGCCAGCAGCACAGACACCAGGCAGTATTTT.

There are a few counts of this clonotype. V usage is TRBV7-3 and J usage is TRBJ2-7; possibly TRBD1 for D (5 bases). The DNA matches TRBJ2-5 better at its end, which makes the J call doubtful. The CDR3 has 18 amino acids. Per the germline V gene, CDR1 is SGHTA and CDR2 is FQGTGA. This CDR3 is CASSLKGFGSRGAETQYF. Written as DNA, the CDR3 is TGTGCCAGCAGCTTAAAGGGGTTCGGGTCGAGAGGCGCCGAGACCCAGTACTTC.

Worth noting for this clonotype: One end of the junction is discordant with germline, which a read error may explain. The J gene is TRBJ2-6, the V gene TRBV27; TRBD1 is a possible D gene (5 bases). Germline CDR1 MNHEY, CDR2 SMNVEV (reference sequence). This CDR3 comprises 15 residues. The CDR3 nucleotides are TGTGCCAGTAGTTTCCTCAGGGCTGGGGCCAACGTCCTGACTTTC. This translates into CASSFLRAGANVLTF.

This clonotype was seen a few times. The chain joins TRBV6-1 to TRBJ1-4, with D perhaps TRBD1 (5 bases). Germline loops: CDR1 MNHNS, CDR2 SASEGT. The CDR3 runs to 17 residues. The V gene lost 6 bases and the J gene lost 0 bases, with 17 bases spanning the gap. This CDR3 is CASSPRVSSATNEKLFF. CDR3 coding DNA: TGTGCCAGCAGCCCCAGGGTCAGCTCTGCAACTAATGAAAAACTGTTTTTT.

V and J are TRBV20-1 and TRBJ2-7; 9 nucleotides align to TRBD2. The CDR3 consists of 15 residues. From germline, CDR1 is DFQATT and CDR2 SNEGSKA (reference sequence). V lost 4 bases, J lost 2 bases, and 9 bases stayed unmatched. The CDR3 loop is CSAKENLAGTYEQYF. The CDR3 nucleotides are TGCAGTGCTAAAGAAAATCTAGCGGGGACCTACGAGCAGTACTTC.

Points on this clonotype: This may stem from a read error, because a much larger clone lies one nucleotide away. The chain carries TRBV4-3 and TRBJ2-1, with a weak D call TRBD1 (5 bases). CDR1 is LGHNA, CDR2 YSLEER, per germline. Trimming removed 4 bases at V and 7 bases at J, with 14 bases between. The CDR3 extends over 14 amino acids. The CDR3 DNA reads TGCGCCAGCAGCCTGACGACAGTGGGGAATGAGCAGTTCTTC. Translation: CASSLTTVGNEQFF.

The chain uses TRBV27 and TRBJ2-7, with 9 nucleotides matching TRBD1. This CDR3 comprises 14 residues. Unmatched junction bases numbered 5, after V lost 5 bases and J lost 3 bases. Germline CDR1 and CDR2: MNHEY and SMNVEV (reference sequence). The CDR3 DNA sequence: TGTGCCAGCAGTATCCGACAGGGGGGCTACGAGCAGTACTTC. It is translated as CASSIRQGGYEQYF.

CDR3 DNA sequence: TGTGCCAGCAGCGGGAAGACCTACAATGAGCAGTTCTTC. It encodes CASSGKTYNEQFF. The V gene is TRBV9, the J gene TRBJ2-1; D uncertain. Germline V gene sequence: CDR1 SGDLS, CDR2 YYNGEE. The ends were cut back, 3 bases at V and 2 bases at J, with 6 bases in the middle. There are 13 residues in the CDR3.

The rearrangement joins TRBV12-3 or TRBV12-4 to TRBJ2-5; 9 bases fit TRBD1. J lost 5 bases, V lost 5 bases, and 9 bases had no gene match. This CDR3 is built from 15 residues. The CDR3 here is CASSPGQGLDETQYF. CDR3 DNA: TGTGCCAGCAGTCCGGGACAGGGTTTGGATGAGACCCAGTACTTC.

J is TRBJ2-3 and V is TRBV10-3, with TRBD1 matching 10 bases. Germline assignment: CDR1 ENHRY and CDR2 SYGVKD. The CDR3 is made up of 15 amino acids. Losses at the gene ends were 4 bases for V and 1 base for J; bases not matched to a gene: 2. CDR3: CAISGGTGGTDTQYF. The CDR3 DNA reads as TGTGCCATCAGTGGAGGGACAGGGGGCACAGATACGCAGTATTTT.

The J gene is TRBJ1-6, the V gene TRBV6-5, with D tentatively TRBD1 (6 bases). The length of the CDR3 is 15 residues. The V gene's germline CDR1 is MNHEY and CDR2 SVGAGI. V lost 5 bases and J 4 bases, leaving 12 bases between the germline ends. CDR3 DNA: TGTGCCAGCAGTCCAGGACAGACTTATAATTCACCCCTCCACTTT. Translating it yields CASSPGQTYNSPLHF.

This clonotype was detected only a few times. V and J are TRBV10-1 and TRBJ2-7; 8 bases are shared with TRBD2. J lost 3 bases, V lost 2 bases, and 3 bases had no gene match. CDR1 is WNHNN and CDR2 is SYGVQD in the germline V gene (reference sequence). The CDR3 loop spans 14 amino acids. CDR3 region: CASSEEAGDYEQYF. The CDR3 nucleotides are TGCGCCAGCAGTGAGGAAGCGGGGGACTACGAGCAGTACTTC.

The chain couples TRBV7-2 to TRBJ2-1; 7 nucleotides align to TRBD1. Germline assignment: CDR1 SGHTA and CDR2 FQGNSA. Losses at the gene ends were 1 base for V and 8 bases for J; bases not matched to a gene: 8. This CDR3 region has 15 residues. The CDR3, as DNA: TGTGCCAGCAGCTTAGTTCGGAGACAGGGCGATGAGCAGTTCTTC. Protein product: CASSLVRRQGDEQFF.

DNA for the CDR3: TGCGCCAGCAGTGAGTGTAGGGGCGCAGGCTACACCTTC. Protein: CASSECRGAGYTF. V usage is TRBV10-2 and J usage is TRBJ1-2; tentative D call: TRBD1 (5 bases). This CDR3 contains 13 residues. Trimming took 1 base from V and 8 from J, leaving 11 bases between them. From germline, CDR1 is WSHSY and CDR2 SAAADI.

The chain carries TRBV28 and TRBJ2-6, with 7 bases aligning to TRBD1. The CDR3 is 16 residues long. V gave up 11 bases and J gave up 2 bases; unmatched junction bases: 12. Germline V gene data show CDR1 as MDHEN and CDR2 as SYDVKM. The CDR3 reads CAVQGSGFPGANVLTF. DNA for the CDR3: TGTGCCGTACAGGGGTCCGGTTTCCCTGGGGCCAACGTCCTGACTTTC.